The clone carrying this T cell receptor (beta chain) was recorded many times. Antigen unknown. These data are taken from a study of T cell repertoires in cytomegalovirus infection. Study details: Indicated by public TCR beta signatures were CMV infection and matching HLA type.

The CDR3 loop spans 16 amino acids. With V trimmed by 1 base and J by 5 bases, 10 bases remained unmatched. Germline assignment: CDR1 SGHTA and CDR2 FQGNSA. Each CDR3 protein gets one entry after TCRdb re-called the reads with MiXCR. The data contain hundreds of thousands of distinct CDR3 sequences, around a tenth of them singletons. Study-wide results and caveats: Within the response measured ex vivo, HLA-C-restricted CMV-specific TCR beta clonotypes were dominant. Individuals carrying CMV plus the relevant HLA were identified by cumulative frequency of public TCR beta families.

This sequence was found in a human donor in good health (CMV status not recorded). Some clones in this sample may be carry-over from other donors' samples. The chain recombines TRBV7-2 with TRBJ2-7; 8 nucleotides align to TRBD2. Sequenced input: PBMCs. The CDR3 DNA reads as TGTGCCAGCAGCTTAGAAGCGGCGGGGGGCCTCGACGAGCAGTACTTC. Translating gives CASSLEAAGGLDEQYF.